The 28 T cell receptor beta chains listed next were all sequenced from one sample in a study of T cells in Graves' hyperthyroidism and ophthalmopathy. Researchers took RNA transcripts and amplified the TCR beta CDR3 regions from them. An initial round of RT-PCR targeting the TCR CDR3 relied on the HTBI primer set. Via MiXCR, TCRdb re-called the multiplex PCR reads, giving one row per CDR3 protein. This sample carries approximately 370,000 distinct CDR3 sequences, 17% of them seen once, and the ten largest clones take 30% to 40%. The sequencing input was blood. The receptors originated from a woman aged 30 to 39 with Graves' hyperthyroidism that later progressed to Graves' ophthalmopathy.

This clonotype was seen a handful of times. The CDR3 here is CASSSSLAGYETQYF. Written as DNA, the CDR3 is TGCGCCAGCAGCTCGAGTCTAGCGGGGTACGAGACCCAGTACTTC. The chain has TRBV5-1 and TRBJ2-5, with 9 bases fitting TRBD2. With 3 bases clipped from V and 5 bases from J, the junction kept 8 bases outside the gene matches. This CDR3 contains 15 residues. Germline assignment: CDR1 SGHRS and CDR2 YFSETQ.

There are many counts of this clonotype. A junction end diverges from the germline sequence, so it may reflect a read error. V gene TRBV27 combines with J gene TRBJ2-1; 10 positions match TRBD1. The CDR3 length is 12 residues. The germline V gene has CDR1 MNHEY and CDR2 SMNVEV (reference sequence). The CDR3 sequence is CASSFTGTGVLF. The CDR3 DNA sequence: TGTGCCAGCAGTTTCACCGGGACAGGGGTCCTCTTC.

Many counts were recorded for this clonotype. The CDR3: CATSPGTRSFTDTQYF. The CDR3 nucleotides read TGTGCCACCAGCCCCGGGACTAGATCATTCACAGATACGCAGTATTTT. The chain has TRBV24-1 and TRBJ2-3; 8 nucleotides agree with TRBD2. Germline V gene sequence: CDR1 KGHDR, CDR2 SFDVKD. This CDR3 is 16 amino acids long. After removal of 7 bases from V and 2 bases from J, the junction contained 10 bases not matched to a gene.

This clonotype was recorded at least ten times. V gene TRBV10-3 combines with J gene TRBJ2-5; maybe TRBD2 (5 bases). The length of the CDR3 is 14 residues. Germline values: CDR1 ENHRY, CDR2 SYGVKD. V lost 4 bases and J 2 bases, leaving 11 bases between the germline ends. In nucleotides, the CDR3 is TGTGCCATCAGTGGAGGACTGCATCAAGAGACCCAGTACTTC. As protein: CAISGGLHQETQYF.

This clonotype occurred many times. The chain links TRBV29-1 to TRBJ2-1; 14 nucleotides line up with TRBD2. The CDR3 has 21 residues. Germline CDR1 and CDR2: SQVTM and ANQGSEA. V dropped 5 bases and J dropped 0; count of bases not matched to a gene: 18. The CDR3 sequence: CSVRTAGVGTSGRISYNEQFF. The CDR3 DNA follows: TGCAGCGTTCGTACCGCGGGGGTGGGGACTAGCGGGAGAATCTCCTACAATGAGCAGTTCTTC.

The table lists this clonotype with many counts. V usage is TRBV27 and J usage is TRBJ2-5, with D perhaps assigned TRBD1 or TRBD2 (5 bases each). The germline gives CDR1 MNHEY, CDR2 SMNVEV (reference sequence). The V end was cut by 4 bases, the J end by 5 bases, with 11 bases between. The CDR3 is 13 residues long. CDR3 in DNA: TGTGCCAGCAGTTCCCCGGGACGGGAGACCCAGTACTTC. Translating gives CASSSPGRETQYF.

The V gene is TRBV11-2, the J gene TRBJ1-2, with 8 bases matching TRBD1. This CDR3 contains 15 residues. V was clipped by 6 bases and J by 7 bases; unmatched bases: 13. The germline gives CDR1 SGHAT, CDR2 FQNNGV. CDR3 nucleotide sequence: TGTGCCAGCAGGGAAATTGACAGGGGAGGAGGTGGCTACACCTTC. The encoded protein is CASREIDRGGGGYTF.

The chain recombines TRBV2 with TRBJ1-1, with 7 bases fitting TRBD1. The CDR3 runs to 14 residues. The J segment lost 3 bases and the V segment lost 9 bases, leaving 10 bases of the junction unmatched. Germline-derived CDR1 and CDR2 are SNHLY and FYNNEI. The CDR3 protein is CARGGAGRYTEAFF. CDR3 coding DNA: TGTGCCAGAGGGGGCGCAGGGCGGTACACTGAAGCTTTCTTT.

For the CDR3, the DNA is TGTGCCAGCAGTTTATATCGGGACCCTCAGGACGAGCAGTACTTC. It specifies CASSLYRDPQDEQYF. The chain has TRBV12-3 or TRBV12-4 and TRBJ2-7; D could derive from TRBD1 or TRBD2 (5 bases each). V was clipped by 2 bases and J by 5 bases, with 16 bases between them. This CDR3 comprises 15 residues.

This clonotype occurred a few times. The chain combines TRBV5-5 with TRBJ1-1; D might be TRBD1 (6 bases). The ends were cut back, 1 base at V and 4 bases at J, with 14 bases in the middle. Germline loops: CDR1 SGHKS, CDR2 YYEKEE (reference sequence). The CDR3 consists of 15 residues. The CDR3 sequence: CASSLMGGRGTEAFF. CDR3 nucleotides: TGTGCCAGCAGCTTGATGGGGGGCCGGGGCACTGAAGCTTTCTTT.

This sequence joins TRBV5-1 and TRBJ2-6; 11 bases align to TRBD1. The germline V gene has CDR1 SGHRS and CDR2 YFSETQ. The V gene end was trimmed by 7 bases and the J gene end by 2 bases; junction bases not matched to a gene: 2. The length of the CDR3 is 15 residues. The CDR3 coding sequence is TGCGCCAGCGGACAGGGGGCTCCTGGGGCCAACGTCCTGACTTTC. Its translation: CASGQGAPGANVLTF. The full variable domain, its missing parts supplied by reference TRBV5-1 and TRBJ2-6, is KAGVTQTPRYLIKTRGQQVTLSCSPISGHRSVSWYQQTPGQGLQFLFEYFSETQRNKGNFPGRFSGRQFSNSRSEMNVSTLELGDSALYLCASGQGAPGANVLTFGAGSRLTVL.

The gene calls are TRBV25-1 and TRBJ2-1, with a weak D call TRBD1 (6 bases). Per germline, CDR1 MGHDK and CDR2 SYGVNS. This CDR3 is built from 16 residues. V was shortened by 1 base and J by 6 bases, with 16 bases between the two germline ends. CDR3 amino acids: CASSEFRISRGNEQFF. CDR3 in DNA: TGTGCCAGCAGTGAATTTAGGATAAGCAGGGGCAATGAGCAGTTCTTC.

The gene calls are TRBV6-2 or TRBV6-3 and TRBJ2-1; TRBD1 aligns across 7 bases. Germline lookup yields CDR1 MNHEY and CDR2 SVGEGT. J gave up 7 bases and V 3 bases, and 3 bases lay outside the gene matches. The CDR3 length is 13 residues. In DNA form, the CDR3 reads TGTGCCAGCAGTTATCAACAGGGGAATGAGCAGTTCTTC. As protein: CASSYQQGNEQFF.

This clonotype was seen more than once but under ten times. The gene calls are TRBV3-1 and TRBJ2-1, with 9 bases lining up with TRBD2. V lost 2 bases to trimming and J lost 5 bases; unmatched junction nucleotides: 7. Germline CDR1 and CDR2: LGHDT and YNNKEL (reference sequence). This CDR3 spans 16 amino acids. The CDR3 sequence: CASSQLSLAGHNEQFF. The CDR3 DNA is TGTGCCAGCAGCCAATTGAGTCTAGCGGGACACAATGAGCAGTTCTTC.

The chain recombines TRBV19 with TRBJ2-1, with unresolved D. The CDR3 is made up of 13 amino acids. Germline CDR1 is LNHDA and CDR2 is SQIVND (reference sequence). V shed 3 bases and J shed 7 bases, with 10 bases lying between them. CDR3 sequence: CASSIGQLNEQFF. CDR3 sequence (DNA): TGTGCCAGTAGTATCGGGCAGCTGAATGAGCAGTTCTTC.

This clonotype was detected ten times or more. The chain carries TRBV12-3 or TRBV12-4 and TRBJ2-1; maybe TRBD1 (5 bases). The ends were cut back, 6 bases at V and 8 bases at J, with 17 bases in the middle. This CDR3 has 14 amino acids. Here the CDR3 DNA reads TGTGCCAGCAGCCGTCGCCAGGGTAGTCATGAGCAGTTCTTC. Amino acid sequence: CASSRRQGSHEQFF.

This clonotype was recorded a few times. V usage is TRBV20-1 and J usage is TRBJ2-1, with TRBD2 matching 13 bases. CDR3 size: 16 residues. Germline-derived CDR1 and CDR2 are DFQATT and SNEGSKA (reference sequence). J was trimmed by 0 bases and V by 5 bases; bases with no gene match: 4. CDR3 in amino acids: CSAQTSGRRSYNEQFF. In DNA, the CDR3 is TGCAGTGCTCAGACTAGCGGGAGGCGCTCCTACAATGAGCAGTTCTTC.

This clonotype has a handful of counts. V is TRBV11-2 and J is TRBJ2-2; D is possibly TRBD2 (6 bases). CDR3 length equals 15 residues. Germline-derived CDR1 and CDR2 are SGHAT and FQNNGV. Trimming removed 5 bases from V and 1 base from J, with 11 bases in between. CDR3 nucleotide sequence: TGTGCCAGCAGCGCCCCTAGCGAGAACACCGGGGAGCTGTTTTTT. As protein: CASSAPSENTGELFF.

This clonotype appeared many times. V gene TRBV7-2 combines with J gene TRBJ1-1; no clear D gene. The V end lost 5 bases, the J end lost 0 bases, and 7 bases lay between the germline ends. Germline assignment: CDR1 SGHTA and CDR2 FQGNSA. The CDR3 runs 13 residues. This CDR3 reads CASSAHLNTEAFF. The CDR3 DNA sequence: TGTGCCAGCAGCGCACACTTGAACACTGAAGCTTTCTTT.

The rearrangement uses TRBV28 and TRBJ1-6, with D tentatively TRBD1 (6 bases). The CDR3 totals 14 residues. V shed 9 bases and J shed 7 bases, with 16 bases lying between them. Germline-derived CDR1 and CDR2 are MDHEN and SYDVKM. The CDR3 DNA sequence: TGTGCCAGTGTTTTAGGGCAGGGGAATTCACCCCTCCACTTT. Its protein is CASVLGQGNSPLHF.

J is TRBJ2-1 and V is TRBV4-1; TRBD2 agrees at 10 bases. The CDR3 has 15 residues. Germline lookup yields CDR1 MGHRA and CDR2 YSYEKL. J lost 14 bases, V lost 1 base, and 11 bases had no gene match. The CDR3 reads CASSQGGVAGGREFF. The CDR3 DNA follows: TGCGCCAGCAGCCAAGGGGGGGTAGCGGGGGGAAGGGAGTTCTTC.

Notes on this clonotype: A read error may be the cause here, since a much bigger clone is one base away. The chain recombines TRBV20-1 with TRBJ2-7; D remains unclear. The CDR3 has 12 amino acids. Germline-derived CDR1 and CDR2 are DFQATT and SNEGSKA (reference sequence). The CDR3 DNA follows: TGCAGCGCCCAGGAGCAGGCCAACGAGCAGTGCTTC. Amino acid sequence: CSAQEQANEQCF.

The table lists this clonotype with many counts. V usage is TRBV28 and J usage is TRBJ2-5; D gene unclear. This CDR3 contains 13 residues. Germline V gene sequence: CDR1 MDHEN, CDR2 SYDVKM. The V end was cut by 3 bases, the J end by 3 bases, with 8 bases between. Here the CDR3 DNA reads TGTGCCAGCAGTTTCTATCCTAAAGAGACCCAGTACTTC. Translation gives CASSFYPKETQYF.

This clonotype has more than one count but fewer than ten. CDR3 region: CASSIRAGAYNEQFF. The CDR3 coding sequence is TGTGCCAGTAGTATTCGCGCGGGGGCCTACAATGAGCAGTTCTTC. This chain links TRBV19 with TRBJ2-1; TRBD2 aligns across 7 bases. V dropped 3 bases and J dropped 2; count of bases not matched to a gene: 4. Germline V gives CDR1 LNHDA, CDR2 SQIVND (reference sequence). This CDR3 spans 15 amino acids.

This clonotype has only a few counts. The rearrangement uses TRBV12-3 or TRBV12-4 and TRBJ2-1; 8 bases align to TRBD2. The CDR3 is 15 residues long. Losses at the gene ends were 7 bases for V and 4 bases for J; bases not matched to a gene: 9. In DNA, the CDR3 is TGTGCCAGCATCCCCGGGAGGGGTCCGTACAATGAGCAGTTCTTC. Protein sequence: CASIPGRGPYNEQFF.

Remarks on this clonotype: At one of its ends the junction is not consistent with the germline gene, which may arise from a read error. The chain employs TRBV6-1 and TRBJ2-4, with TRBD1 as a possible D gene (5 bases). Germline CDR1 and CDR2: MNHNS and SASEGT. There are 15 residues in the CDR3. The CDR3, as DNA: TGTACCAGCAGTGGGGCGTATTTAGCCAAAAACATTCAGTACTTC. Translation: CTSSGAYLAKNIQYF.

This clonotype has just a few counts. J is TRBJ2-2 and V is TRBV9; 9 bases align to TRBD2. From germline, CDR1 is SGDLS and CDR2 YYNGEE. J lost 7 bases, V lost 0 bases, and 10 bases had no gene match. The CDR3 has 17 residues. The CDR3 protein is CASSVASSGKSGGELFF. The CDR3 DNA reads TGTGCCAGCAGCGTAGCCTCTAGCGGGAAGAGTGGCGGGGAGCTGTTTTTT. Complete variable domain (other parts from reference TRBV9 and TRBJ2-2): DSGVTQTPKHLITATGQRVTLRCSPRSGDLSVYWYQQSLDQGLQFLIQYYNGEERAKGNILERFSAQQFPDLHSELNLSSLELGDSALYFCASSVASSGKSGGELFFGEGSRLTVL.

For this clonotype: The junction shows a germline mismatch at one end, possibly a read error. This CDR3 reads CSASIWGLAGLNTGDLFF. The CDR3 DNA sequence: TGCAGTGCTAGTATTTGGGGACTAGCGGGATTGAACACCGGGGATCTGTTTTTT. The chain employs TRBV20-1 and TRBJ2-2; 13 nucleotides match TRBD2. Germline loops: CDR1 DFQATT, CDR2 SNEGSKA (reference sequence). This CDR3 has 18 amino acids.